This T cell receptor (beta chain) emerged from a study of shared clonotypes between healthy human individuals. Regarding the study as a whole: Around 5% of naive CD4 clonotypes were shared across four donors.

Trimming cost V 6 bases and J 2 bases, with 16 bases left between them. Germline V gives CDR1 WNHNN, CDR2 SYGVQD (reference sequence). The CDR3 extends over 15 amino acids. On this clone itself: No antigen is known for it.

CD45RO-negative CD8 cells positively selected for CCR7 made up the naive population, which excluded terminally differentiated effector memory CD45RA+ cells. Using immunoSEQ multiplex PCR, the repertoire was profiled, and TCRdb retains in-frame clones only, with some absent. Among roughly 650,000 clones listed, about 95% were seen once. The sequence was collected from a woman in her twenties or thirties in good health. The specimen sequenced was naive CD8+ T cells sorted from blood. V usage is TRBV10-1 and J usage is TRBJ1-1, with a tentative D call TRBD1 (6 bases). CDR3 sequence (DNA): TGCGCCAGCAGACGGACAGCGACCTTAAACACTGAAGCTTTCTTT. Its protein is CASRRTATLNTEAFF.